What follows are 11 T cell receptor beta chains derived from one specimen sequenced in a study of response to subunit inactivated influenza vaccine. Via MiXCR, TCRdb re-called the RT-PCR reads, giving one row per CDR3 protein. The data contain fewer than 400,000 distinct CDR3 sequences, about a fifth of them singletons. The source was PBMCs from blood, collected less than 22 months after vaccination. Receptors originate from a man between 50 and 70 years old who received an inactivated influenza vaccine.

V usage is TRBV5-6 and J usage is TRBJ1-2, with 9 nucleotides matching TRBD1. J was trimmed by 0 bases and V by 3 bases; bases with no gene match: 3. Germline loops: CDR1 SGHDT, CDR2 YYEEEE. This CDR3 comprises 15 residues. Written as DNA, the CDR3 is TGTGCCAGCAGCTACTGGGACAGGGCTAACTATGGCTACACCTTC. Its translation: CASSYWDRANYGYTF.

This clonotype showed up just a few times. This sequence joins TRBV20-1 and TRBJ2-3; 13 bases are shared with TRBD2. The germline V gene has CDR1 DFQATT and CDR2 SNEGSKA (reference sequence). This CDR3 spans 13 amino acids. The CDR3 here is CTGTSGITDTQYF. The CDR3 region has the DNA TGCACCGGGACTAGCGGGATCACAGATACGCAGTATTTT.

The CDR3 DNA sequence: TGTGCCAGCTCTCCTGGTCGGGACAGGGGATACAATGAGCAGTTCTTC. Translation: CASSPGRDRGYNEQFF. This chain connects TRBV18 to TRBJ2-1; 10 nucleotides line up with TRBD1. Germline V gene lookup returns CDR1 KGHSH and CDR2 LQKENI. The CDR3 spans 16 residues. V trimming: 6 bases; J trimming: 4 bases; junction bases outside the gene matches: 9.

The rearrangement uses TRBV6-4 and TRBJ2-1, with 10 nucleotides matching TRBD2. This CDR3 has 19 residues. Unmatched junction bases numbered 22, after V lost 6 bases and J lost 8 bases. From germline, CDR1 is MRHNA and CDR2 SNTAGT. CDR3 sequence: CASRRDRGERGGREYEQFF. CDR3 nucleotides: TGTGCCAGCAGACGCGACCGAGGCGAGCGGGGGGGCAGGGAGTATGAGCAGTTCTTC.

Regarding this clonotype: A read error may produce the germline difference seen at one junction end. This chain links TRBV7-7 with TRBJ2-2; 11 bases match TRBD1. Germline V CDR1 and CDR2: SSHAT, FNYEAQ (reference sequence). The CDR3 covers 16 residues. The CDR3 nucleotides read TGTGCTAGCAGCCGGGGACAGGGGGATGTATCCGGGGAGCTGTTTTTT. Translating it yields CASSRGQGDVSGELFF.

There are a few counts of this clonotype. This chain uses TRBV4-2 with TRBJ1-4; D unclear. There are 15 residues in the CDR3. V was pared by 3 bases and J by 3 bases, with 11 bases between. The germline V gene encodes CDR1 LGHNA and CDR2 YNFKEQ. CDR3 loop: CASSHLQRANEKLFF. CDR3 nucleotides: TGTGCCAGCAGCCATCTTCAGAGAGCTAATGAAAAACTGTTTTTT.

This clonotype has ten or more counts. The chain carries TRBV20-1 and TRBJ1-1, with D hard to call. Germline lookup yields CDR1 DFQATT and CDR2 SNEGSKA (reference sequence). V was shortened by 2 bases and J by 0 bases, with 10 bases between the two germline ends. This CDR3 is 14 amino acids long. In nucleotides, the CDR3 is TGCAGTGCTAGATGGGCAGCAATGAACACTGAAGCTTTCTTT. It encodes CSARWAAMNTEAFF.

This clonotype appeared a few times. This rearrangement joins TRBV9 to TRBJ2-5; 7 bases align to TRBD2. Germline assignment: CDR1 SGDLS and CDR2 YYNGEE. V lost 2 bases, J lost 4 bases, and 8 bases stayed unmatched. The CDR3 covers 15 residues. The CDR3 sequence is CASSVGWLAAETQYF. In DNA form, the CDR3 reads TGTGCCAGCAGCGTCGGTTGGCTAGCGGCAGAGACCCAGTACTTC.

The CDR3 region has the DNA TGTGCCAGCAGCGCGGGACATCACTCTGGAAACACCATATATTTT. It yields the protein CASSAGHHSGNTIYF. The gene calls are TRBV7-2 and TRBJ1-3, with a weak D call TRBD1 (6 bases). The CDR3 has 15 residues. V lost 5 bases and J lost 0, with 11 bases in between. CDR1 SGHTA and CDR2 FQGNSA come from the germline V gene.

The rearrangement links TRBV4-1 to TRBJ2-3; 13 positions agree with TRBD2. The germline gives CDR1 MGHRA, CDR2 YSYEKL. The CDR3 is 16 residues long. The V segment lost 2 bases and the J segment 10 bases; nucleotides outside the gene matches: 9. The CDR3 coding sequence is TGCGCCAGCAGCCAAACCGGGACTAGCGGGGCCTGGCCGCAGTATTTT. As protein: CASSQTGTSGAWPQYF.

This clonotype appeared a few times. The J gene is TRBJ2-1, the V gene TRBV30; D call uncertain. The V gene lost 0 bases and the J gene lost 8 bases, with 5 bases spanning the gap. CDR1 and CDR2 (germline): GTSNPN, SVGIG (reference sequence). The CDR3 totals 11 residues. In DNA, the CDR3 is TGTGCCTGGAGTGTATCTTATGAGCAGTTCTTC. This encodes CAWSVSYEQFF.